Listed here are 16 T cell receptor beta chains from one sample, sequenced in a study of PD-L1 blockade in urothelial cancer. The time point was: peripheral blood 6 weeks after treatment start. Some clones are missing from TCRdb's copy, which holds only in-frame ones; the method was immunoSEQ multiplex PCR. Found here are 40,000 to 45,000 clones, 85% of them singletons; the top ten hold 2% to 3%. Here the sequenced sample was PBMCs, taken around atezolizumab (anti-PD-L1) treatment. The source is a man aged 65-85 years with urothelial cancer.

CDR3 nucleotides: TGCGCCAGCAGTGAGTTTCTACCTAGCACAGATACGCAGTATTTT. Translation: CASSEFLPSTDTQYF. This chain uses TRBV10-2 with TRBJ2-3; D uncertain. Trimming took off 1 base at V and 0 bases at J, with 8 bases between the two ends. The CDR3 runs 15 residues. Germline values: CDR1 WSHSY, CDR2 SAAADI.

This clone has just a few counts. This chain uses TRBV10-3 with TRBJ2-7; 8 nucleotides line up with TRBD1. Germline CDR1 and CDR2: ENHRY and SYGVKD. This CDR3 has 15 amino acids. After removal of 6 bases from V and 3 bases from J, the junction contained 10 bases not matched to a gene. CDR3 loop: CAIRTDRERVYEQYF. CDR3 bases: TGTGCCATCAGAACGGACAGGGAGAGGGTCTACGAGCAGTACTTC.

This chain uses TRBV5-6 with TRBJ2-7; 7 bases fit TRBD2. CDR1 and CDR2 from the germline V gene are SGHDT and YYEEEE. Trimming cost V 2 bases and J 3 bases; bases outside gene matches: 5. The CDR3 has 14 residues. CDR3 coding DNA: TGTGCCAGCAGCTTACCTAGCGGATACTACGAGCAGTACTTC. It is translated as CASSLPSGYYEQYF.

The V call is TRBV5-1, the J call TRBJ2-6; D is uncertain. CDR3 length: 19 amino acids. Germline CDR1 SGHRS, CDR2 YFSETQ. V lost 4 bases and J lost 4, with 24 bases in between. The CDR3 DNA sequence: TGCGCCAGCAGCGACCCGACGGATTCTTCTAGTAGCGGGGCCAACGTCCTGACTTTC. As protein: CASSDPTDSSSSGANVLTF.

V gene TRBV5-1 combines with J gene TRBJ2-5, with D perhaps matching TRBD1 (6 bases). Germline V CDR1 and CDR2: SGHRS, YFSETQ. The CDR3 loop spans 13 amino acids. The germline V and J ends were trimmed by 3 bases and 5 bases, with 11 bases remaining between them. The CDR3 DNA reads TGCGCCAGCAGCTGGGACACGGGGGAGACCCAGTACTTC. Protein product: CASSWDTGETQYF.

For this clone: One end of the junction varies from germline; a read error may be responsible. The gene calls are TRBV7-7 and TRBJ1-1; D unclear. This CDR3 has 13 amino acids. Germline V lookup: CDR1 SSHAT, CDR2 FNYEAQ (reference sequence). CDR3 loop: CASSLSQNTEAFF. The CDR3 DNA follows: TGTGCTAGCAGCTTATCACAGAACACTGAAGCTTTCTTT.

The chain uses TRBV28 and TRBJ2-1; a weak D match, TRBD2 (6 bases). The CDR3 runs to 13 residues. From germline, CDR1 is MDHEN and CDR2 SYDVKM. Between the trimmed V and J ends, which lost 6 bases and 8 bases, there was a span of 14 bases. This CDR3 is CASSGTLGHEQFF. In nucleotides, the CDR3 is TGTGCCAGCAGCGGGACTCTCGGTCATGAGCAGTTCTTC.

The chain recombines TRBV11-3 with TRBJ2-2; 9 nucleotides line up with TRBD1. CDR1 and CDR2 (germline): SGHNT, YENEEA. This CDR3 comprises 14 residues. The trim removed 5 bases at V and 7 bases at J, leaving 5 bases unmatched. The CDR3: CASSPGTGNGELFF. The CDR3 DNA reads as TGTGCCAGCAGCCCAGGGACAGGGAACGGGGAGCTGTTTTTT.

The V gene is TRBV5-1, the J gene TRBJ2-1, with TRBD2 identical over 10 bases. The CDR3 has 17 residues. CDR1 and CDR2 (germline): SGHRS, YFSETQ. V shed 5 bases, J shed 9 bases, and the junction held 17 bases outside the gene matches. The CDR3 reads CASRRWEREGPSGEQFF. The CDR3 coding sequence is TGCGCCAGCAGACGTTGGGAGCGGGAGGGCCCTTCCGGTGAGCAGTTCTTC.

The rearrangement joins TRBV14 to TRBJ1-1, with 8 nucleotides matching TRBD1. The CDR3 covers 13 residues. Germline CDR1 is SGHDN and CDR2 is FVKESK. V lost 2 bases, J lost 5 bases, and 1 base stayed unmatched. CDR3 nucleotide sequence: TGTGCCAGCAGCCAAACAGGGGGGACTGAAGCTTTCTTT. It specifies CASSQTGGTEAFF.

The CDR3 DNA reads TGCAGCGTTTCTCAGGGGGCACTTGGGGCGCAGTATTTT. It yields the protein CSVSQGALGAQYF. The J gene is TRBJ2-3, the V gene TRBV29-1; 8 nucleotides line up with TRBD1. The germline gives CDR1 SQVTM, CDR2 ANQGSEA. V was pared by 5 bases and J by 10 bases, with 11 bases of the junction left unmatched. The CDR3 extends over 13 amino acids.

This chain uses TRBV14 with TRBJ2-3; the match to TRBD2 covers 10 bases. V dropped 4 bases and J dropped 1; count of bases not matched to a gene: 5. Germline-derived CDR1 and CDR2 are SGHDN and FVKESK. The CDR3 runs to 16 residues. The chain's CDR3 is CASSPPGLAGTDTQYF. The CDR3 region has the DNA TGTGCCAGCAGCCCACCCGGACTAGCGGGCACAGATACGCAGTATTTT.

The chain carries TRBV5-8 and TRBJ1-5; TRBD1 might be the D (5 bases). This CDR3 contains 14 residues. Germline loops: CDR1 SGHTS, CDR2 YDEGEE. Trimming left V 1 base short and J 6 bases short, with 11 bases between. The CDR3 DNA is TGTGCCAGCAGCTTGTTTCGGGGGACTCAGCCCCAGCATTTT. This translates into CASSLFRGTQPQHF.

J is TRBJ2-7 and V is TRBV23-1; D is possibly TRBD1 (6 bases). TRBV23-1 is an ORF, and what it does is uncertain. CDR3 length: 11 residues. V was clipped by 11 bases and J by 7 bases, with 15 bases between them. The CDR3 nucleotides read TGCGCCGACAACCCAGGGGTTGAGCAGTACTTC. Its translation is CADNPGVEQYF.

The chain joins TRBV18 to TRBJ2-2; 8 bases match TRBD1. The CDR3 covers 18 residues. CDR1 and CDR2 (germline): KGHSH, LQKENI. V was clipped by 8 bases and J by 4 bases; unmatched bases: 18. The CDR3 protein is CASQPGAGGWLATGELFF. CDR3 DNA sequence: TGTGCCAGCCAACCCGGGGCAGGGGGCTGGTTGGCCACCGGGGAGCTGTTTTTT.

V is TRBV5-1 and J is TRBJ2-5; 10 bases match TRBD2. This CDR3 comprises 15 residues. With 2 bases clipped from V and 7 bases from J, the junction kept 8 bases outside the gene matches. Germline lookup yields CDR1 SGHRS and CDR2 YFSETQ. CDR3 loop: CASSLITSGEGTQYF. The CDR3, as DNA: TGCGCCAGCAGCTTAATTACTAGCGGGGAAGGGACCCAGTACTTC.